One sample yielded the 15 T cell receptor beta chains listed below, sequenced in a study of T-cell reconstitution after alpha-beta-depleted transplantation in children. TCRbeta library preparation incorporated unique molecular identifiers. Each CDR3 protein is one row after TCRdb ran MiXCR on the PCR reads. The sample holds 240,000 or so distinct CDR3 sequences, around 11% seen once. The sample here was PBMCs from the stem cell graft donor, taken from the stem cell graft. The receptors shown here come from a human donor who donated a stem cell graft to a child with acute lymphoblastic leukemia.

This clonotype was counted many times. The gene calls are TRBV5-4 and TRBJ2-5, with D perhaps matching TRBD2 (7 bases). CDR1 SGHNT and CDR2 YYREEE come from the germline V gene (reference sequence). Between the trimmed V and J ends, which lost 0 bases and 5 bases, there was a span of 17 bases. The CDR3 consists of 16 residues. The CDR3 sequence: CASSLGGGSWEETQYF. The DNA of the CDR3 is TGTGCCAGCAGCTTGGGGGGGGGCAGTTGGGAGGAGACCCAGTACTTC.

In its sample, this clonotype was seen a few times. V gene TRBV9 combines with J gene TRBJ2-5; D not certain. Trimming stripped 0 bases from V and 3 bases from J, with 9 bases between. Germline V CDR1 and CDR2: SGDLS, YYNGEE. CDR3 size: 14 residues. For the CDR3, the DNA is TGTGCCAGCAGCGTAGCTCCAGGCAAAGAGACCCAGTACTTC. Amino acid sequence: CASSVAPGKETQYF.

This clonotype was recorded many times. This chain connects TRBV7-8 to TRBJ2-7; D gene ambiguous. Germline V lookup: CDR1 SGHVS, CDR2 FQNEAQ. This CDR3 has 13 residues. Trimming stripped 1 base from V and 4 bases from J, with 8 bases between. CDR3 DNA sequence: TGTGCCAGCAGCTTAGTGGCCCAATACGAGCAGTACTTC. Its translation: CASSLVAQYEQYF.

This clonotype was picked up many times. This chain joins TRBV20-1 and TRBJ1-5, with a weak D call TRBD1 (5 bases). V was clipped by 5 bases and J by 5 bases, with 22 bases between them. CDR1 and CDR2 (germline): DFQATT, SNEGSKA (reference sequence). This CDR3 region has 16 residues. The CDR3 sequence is CSAGLAGNLEDQPQHF. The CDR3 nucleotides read TGCAGTGCTGGGCTTGCAGGGAACTTGGAGGATCAGCCCCAGCATTTT.

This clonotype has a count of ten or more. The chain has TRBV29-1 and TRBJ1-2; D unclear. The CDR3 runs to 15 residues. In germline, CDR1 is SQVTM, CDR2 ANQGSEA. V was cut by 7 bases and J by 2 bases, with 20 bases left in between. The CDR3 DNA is TGCAGCGCCTCTGCGGCGGACGGTCTGAACTATGGCTACACCTTC. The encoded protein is CSASAADGLNYGYTF.

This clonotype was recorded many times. CDR3 region: CASSRIPQGVHADTQYF. The CDR3 nucleotides are TGTGCCAGCAGCCGCATACCTCAGGGGGTTCACGCAGATACGCAGTATTTT. The chain links TRBV7-7 to TRBJ2-3; 7 bases map to TRBD1. Germline trimming cut 5 bases from V and 4 bases from J; bases unmatched to any gene: 15. This CDR3 has 17 residues. Germline lookup yields CDR1 SSHAT and CDR2 FNYEAQ (reference sequence).

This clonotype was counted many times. The CDR3 here is CSARQGATGELFF. The CDR3 coding sequence is TGCAGTGCTAGACAGGGGGCGACCGGGGAGCTGTTTTTT. The chain links TRBV20-1 to TRBJ2-2; 8 positions match TRBD1. The CDR3 spans 13 residues. Germline CDR1 reads DFQATT; CDR2 reads SNEGSKA (reference sequence). J gave up 5 bases and V 2 bases, and 1 base lay outside the gene matches.

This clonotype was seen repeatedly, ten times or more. CDR3 in DNA: TGTGCCAGCTTCGGAGTCTTAGCCTACAATGAGCAGTTCTTC. It encodes CASFGVLAYNEQFF. V gene TRBV2 combines with J gene TRBJ2-1, with D hard to call. This CDR3 has 14 residues. Germline V lookup: CDR1 SNHLY, CDR2 FYNNEI. Trimming took off 8 bases at V and 2 bases at J, with 13 bases between the two ends.

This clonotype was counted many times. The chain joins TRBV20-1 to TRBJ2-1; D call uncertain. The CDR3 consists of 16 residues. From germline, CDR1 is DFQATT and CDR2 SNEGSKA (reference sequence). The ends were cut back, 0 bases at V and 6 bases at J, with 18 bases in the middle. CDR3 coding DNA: TGCAGTGCTAGAGAGTTCACGAAAAGCGTTCGCAATGAGCAGTTCTTC. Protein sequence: CSAREFTKSVRNEQFF.

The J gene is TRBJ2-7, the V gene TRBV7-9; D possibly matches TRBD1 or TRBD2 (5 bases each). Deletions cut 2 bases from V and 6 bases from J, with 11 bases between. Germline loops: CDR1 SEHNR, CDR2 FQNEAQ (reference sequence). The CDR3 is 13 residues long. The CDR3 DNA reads TGTGCCAGCAGCTTAATTGCCGGGGCCGAGCAGTACTTC. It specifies CASSLIAGAEQYF.

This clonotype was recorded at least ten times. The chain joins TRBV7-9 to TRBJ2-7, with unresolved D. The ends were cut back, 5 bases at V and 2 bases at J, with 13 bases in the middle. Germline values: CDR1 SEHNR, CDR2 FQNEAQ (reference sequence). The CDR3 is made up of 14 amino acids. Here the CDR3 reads CASSQVGLTYEQYF. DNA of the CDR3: TGTGCCAGCAGCCAAGTAGGTTTAACCTACGAGCAGTACTTC.

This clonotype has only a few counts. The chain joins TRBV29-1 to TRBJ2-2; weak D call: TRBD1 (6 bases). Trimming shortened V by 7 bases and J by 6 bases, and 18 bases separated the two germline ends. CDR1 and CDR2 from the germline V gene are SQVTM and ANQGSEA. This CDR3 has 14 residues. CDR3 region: CSALGQGRAGELFF. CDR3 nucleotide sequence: TGCAGCGCGCTGGGCCAGGGGAGAGCCGGGGAGCTGTTTTTT.

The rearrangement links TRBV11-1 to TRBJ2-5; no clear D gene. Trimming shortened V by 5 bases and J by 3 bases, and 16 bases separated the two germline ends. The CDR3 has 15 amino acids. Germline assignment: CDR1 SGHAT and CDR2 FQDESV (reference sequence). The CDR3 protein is CASSRTPDMEETQYF. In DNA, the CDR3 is TGTGCCAGCAGCCGGACCCCCGACATGGAAGAGACCCAGTACTTC.

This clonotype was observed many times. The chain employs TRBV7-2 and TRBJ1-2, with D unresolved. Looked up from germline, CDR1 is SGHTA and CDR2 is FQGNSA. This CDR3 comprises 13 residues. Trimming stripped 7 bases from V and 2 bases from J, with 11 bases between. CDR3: CASTRTGNYGYTF. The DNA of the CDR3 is TGTGCCAGCACTCGGACGGGAAACTATGGCTACACCTTC.

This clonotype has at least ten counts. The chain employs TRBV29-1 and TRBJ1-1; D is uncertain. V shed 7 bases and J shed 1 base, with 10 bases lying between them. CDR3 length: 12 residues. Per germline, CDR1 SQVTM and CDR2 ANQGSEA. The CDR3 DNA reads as TGCAGCGGATCTTATGGGAACACTGAAGCTTTCTTT. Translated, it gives CSGSYGNTEAFF.